This T cell receptor (beta chain) was recovered during a study of blood T cell repertoires in COVID-19. Turning to the study itself: Both acute and convalescent COVID-19 samples were obtained from the United States, Italy and Spain.

For recovered donors of Cohort 3, there were two negative PCRs, clearance, or symptom resolution. Germline loops: CDR1 LNHNV, CDR2 YYDKDF (reference sequence). The V gene lost 0 bases and the J gene lost 7 bases, with 7 bases spanning the gap. This CDR3 spans 14 amino acids. Measured with immunoSEQ multiplex PCR; TCRdb has only the in-frame clones, and not every one. The sample contains 250,000 to 350,000 clones, roughly 90% of which appear only once. The sample was PBMCs or T cells enriched from blood (not recorded which). This chain uses TRBV15 with TRBJ1-6; D unclear. The receptor was isolated from a woman aged 30 to 39 who had recovered from COVID-19. CDR3 sequence reads: CATSRDHENSPLHF. Here the CDR3 DNA reads TGTGCCACCAGCAGAGATCACGAGAATTCACCCCTCCACTTT.